This note documents a single T cell receptor (beta chain) sequence. The CDR3 is 12 amino acids. CDR1 is SQVTM and CDR2 is ANQGSEA in the germline V gene. After removal of 6 bases from V and 0 bases from J, the junction contained 1 base not matched to a gene. Sequencing was performed with immunoSEQ multiplex PCR; in TCRdb, only in-frame clones are kept and a portion is missing. The sample lists 95,000 to 120,000 clones, about 85% occurring once. This specimen belongs to a study of blood T cell repertoires in COVID-19. The source material was peripheral blood. This chain connects TRBV29-1 to TRBJ1-1, with TRBD1 identical over 7 bases. The sequence derives from a woman aged 55-70 years with COVID-19, enrolled during active disease. The CDR3 is CSVDRMNTEAFF. The CDR3 region has the DNA TGCAGCGTGGACAGGATGAACACTGAAGCTTTCTTT. The whole variable domain, remainder taken from reference TRBV29-1 and TRBJ1-1, is SAVISQKPSRDICQRGTSLTIQCQVDSQVTMMFWYRQQPGQSLTLIATANQGSEATYESGFVIDKFPISRPNLTFSTLTVSNMSPEDSSIYLCSVDRMNTEAFFGQGTRLTVV.